Each of the 27 T cell receptor beta chains below was sequenced from the same sample in a study of early T cells in non-severe SARS-CoV-2 infection. TCRdb processed the 5' RACE reads anew with MiXCR; each CDR3 protein has one entry. The top ten clones hold around 21% of a sample with some 61,000 distinct CDR3 sequences, roughly 8.8% of them seen once. Sequencing used whole blood. These receptor sequences come from an adult who was a healthcare worker with PCR-confirmed SARS-CoV-2 infection or an uninfected control (not recorded which).

This clonotype was seen a handful of times. This chain connects TRBV7-9 to TRBJ1-2; D unresolved. Germline V CDR1 and CDR2: SEHNR, FQNEAQ (reference sequence). The CDR3 spans 13 residues. The V end was cut by 1 base, the J end by 3 bases, with 6 bases between. The DNA for the CDR3 is TGTGCCAGCAGCTTAGTCCAAGACTATGGCTACACCTTC. Amino acids: CASSLVQDYGYTF.

The chain carries TRBV4-1 and TRBJ1-3; D gene ambiguous. Between the trimmed V and J ends, which lost 0 bases and 6 bases, there was a span of 21 bases. Germline lookup yields CDR1 MGHRA and CDR2 YSYEKL. CDR3 length: 18 amino acids. The CDR3 sequence: CASSQEGRGIAEQNTIYF. The CDR3 DNA reads TGCGCCAGCAGCCAAGAGGGGAGAGGGATAGCCGAACAAAACACCATATATTTT.

This clonotype was seen a few times. V and J are TRBV11-2 and TRBJ2-7; D ambiguous. From germline, CDR1 is SGHAT and CDR2 FQNNGV. CDR3 size: 15 residues. Deletions cut 0 bases from V and 7 bases from J, with 16 bases between. CDR3 region: CASSLDQLAREEQYF. CDR3 in DNA: TGTGCCAGCAGCTTAGATCAGTTAGCTAGAGAAGAGCAGTACTTC.

This clonotype was seen repeatedly, ten times or more. The chain combines TRBV5-1 with TRBJ1-6; no reliable D call. The germline gives CDR1 SGHRS, CDR2 YFSETQ. The CDR3 contains 15 residues. V lost 6 bases, J lost 5 bases, and 15 bases lay in between. CDR3 bases: TGCGCCAGCACCCCGAGCGGCAGTAATAATTCACCCCTCCACTTT. Translating it yields CASTPSGSNNSPLHF.

This clonotype has a handful of counts. The chain carries TRBV12-3 or TRBV12-4 and TRBJ1-2, with 7 positions matching TRBD1. With 6 bases clipped from V and 2 bases from J, the junction kept 3 bases outside the gene matches. CDR3 length: 13 residues. CDR3 sequence: CASSLQGNYGYTF. CDR3 nucleotides: TGTGCCAGCAGCCTACAGGGGAACTATGGCTACACCTTC.

This clonotype showed up many times. The chain combines TRBV12-3 or TRBV12-4 with TRBJ2-3; D tentatively fits TRBD1 or TRBD2 (6 bases each). The CDR3 sequence is 15 residues long. Deletions cut 5 bases from V and 6 bases from J, with 18 bases between. CDR3 sequence: CASSGWGASEDTQYF. CDR3 nucleotides: TGTGCCAGCAGTGGTTGGGGGGCCTCGGAGGATACGCAGTATTTT.

This clonotype was detected a few times. This sequence joins TRBV12-5 and TRBJ1-5, with D unclear. The CDR3 spans 13 residues. The V gene's germline CDR1 is LGHNT and CDR2 FRNRAP. V was shortened by 3 bases and J by 7 bases, with 10 bases between the two germline ends. CDR3 in DNA: TGTGCTAGTGGTTTTCTTGAAGGGCAGCCCCAGCATTTT. Translation gives CASGFLEGQPQHF.

This sequence joins TRBV6-2 or TRBV6-3 and TRBJ1-5; the D gene is possibly TRBD1 (5 bases). The V and J ends lost 6 bases and 5 bases respectively, with 11 bases between them. CDR3 length equals 13 residues. Per the germline V gene, CDR1 is MNHEY and CDR2 is SVGEGT. The CDR3 coding sequence is TGTGCCAGCAGAAGGGGACCGCATCAGCCCCAGCATTTT. Protein: CASRRGPHQPQHF.

The rearrangement joins TRBV29-1 to TRBJ1-1; a possible D gene is TRBD1 (6 bases). V was trimmed by 4 bases and J by 3 bases, leaving 9 bases between them. Germline V gene data show CDR1 as SQVTM and CDR2 as ANQGSEA. This CDR3 has 12 amino acids. CDR3 bases: TGCAGCGTTGTAGGGGGACACACTGAAGCTTTCTTT. Its protein is CSVVGGHTEAFF.

The chain combines TRBV11-2 with TRBJ2-3, with D hard to call. Germline lookup yields CDR1 SGHAT and CDR2 FQNNGV. The CDR3 length is 16 residues. V lost 2 bases and J lost 5, with 17 bases in between. CDR3 nucleotide sequence: TGTGCCAGCAGCTTATGGGCACCTGGCAGAGTAGATACGCAGTATTTT. Translating gives CASSLWAPGRVDTQYF.

The chain uses TRBV7-9 and TRBJ2-3, with a possible D match to TRBD1 (6 bases). Germline CDR1 SEHNR, CDR2 FQNEAQ (reference sequence). The V and J ends lost 6 bases and 3 bases respectively, with 22 bases between them. The CDR3 length is 17 residues. The CDR3 bases are TGTGCCAGCAGGCCACCAATCTCAGGGGAGTGGACAGATACGCAGTATTTT. Translating gives CASRPPISGEWTDTQYF.

This clonotype came up a few times. This chain uses TRBV13 with TRBJ1-6; maybe TRBD1 (5 bases). Germline values: CDR1 PRHDT, CDR2 FYEKMQ (reference sequence). The CDR3 length is 14 residues. The V end lost 3 bases, the J end lost 10 bases, and 13 bases lay between the germline ends. The CDR3 DNA reads as TGTGCCAGCAGCTTGCAGGGAGGTCGGTCACCCCTCCACTTT. Translating it yields CASSLQGGRSPLHF. Filled out from reference TRBV13 and TRBJ1-6, the complete variable domain reads AAGVIQSPRHLIKEKRETATLKCYPIPRHDTVYWYQQGPGQDPQFLISFYEKMQSDKGSIPDRFSAQQFSDYHSELNMSSLELGDSALYFCASSLQGGRSPLHFGNGTRLTVT.

In its sample, this clonotype was seen a few times. The rearrangement links TRBV18 to TRBJ2-1; D is perhaps TRBD1 (5 bases). There are 19 residues in the CDR3. In germline, CDR1 is KGHSH, CDR2 LQKENI. The ends were cut back, 5 bases at V and 0 bases at J, with 23 bases in the middle. The CDR3 loop is CASSLLRRETLISYNEQFF. The CDR3 nucleotides are TGTGCCAGCTCATTACTGCGCAGGGAAACCTTAATCTCCTACAATGAGCAGTTCTTC.

The rearrangement uses TRBV7-9 and TRBJ2-3, with D possibly TRBD1 on 6 matching bases. This CDR3 region has 14 residues. V lost 5 bases and J lost 6, with 15 bases in between. Germline CDR1 SEHNR, CDR2 FQNEAQ (reference sequence). In DNA form, the CDR3 reads TGTGCCAGCAGCCCACAGGGAATTAGGGATACGCAGTATTTT. Its translation is CASSPQGIRDTQYF.

This clonotype has more than one count but fewer than ten. The chain carries TRBV4-1 and TRBJ1-3; 7 positions match TRBD1. The CDR3 sequence is 15 residues long. V was clipped by 2 bases and J by 1 base; unmatched bases: 2. Germline CDR1 reads MGHRA; CDR2 reads YSYEKL. The DNA for the CDR3 is TGCGCCAGCAGCCAAACGGGACAGTCTGGAAACACCATATATTTT. Protein product: CASSQTGQSGNTIYF.

The chain employs TRBV18 and TRBJ2-5, with D hard to call. Germline CDR1 reads KGHSH; CDR2 reads LQKENI. CDR3 size: 14 residues. The V gene lost 2 bases and the J gene lost 2 bases, with 9 bases spanning the gap. The CDR3 coding sequence is TGTGCCAGCTCACCAAGGCAGCTTCAAGAGACCCAGTACTTC. Translating gives CASSPRQLQETQYF.

This clonotype came up a few times. The chain has TRBV5-1 and TRBJ1-2; D may be TRBD1 (5 bases). Germline V gene data show CDR1 as SGHRS and CDR2 as YFSETQ. With 0 bases removed from V and 8 bases from J, the gap between germline ends came to 17 bases. CDR3 length: 15 amino acids. CDR3 sequence (DNA): TGCGCCAGCAGCTTGGCAGGGACTCTCTCTAAGGGCTACACCTTC. Residues: CASSLAGTLSKGYTF.

This clonotype was counted a few times. This chain connects TRBV18 to TRBJ1-3; D is unclear. The CDR3 is 12 amino acids. The ends were cut back, 3 bases at V and 2 bases at J, with 2 bases in the middle. From germline, CDR1 is KGHSH and CDR2 LQKENI. The CDR3 DNA follows: TGTGCCAGCTCACCCCCTGGAAACACCATATATTTT. As protein: CASSPPGNTIYF.

This clonotype was seen only a few times. The V and J genes are TRBV30 and TRBJ2-1; possibly TRBD2 for D (6 bases). Germline V gene lookup returns CDR1 GTSNPN and CDR2 SVGIG (reference sequence). V lost 0 bases and J 7 bases, leaving 7 bases between the germline ends. The CDR3 totals 12 residues. The CDR3 is CAWSVSGNEQFF. The CDR3 DNA follows: TGTGCCTGGAGTGTTAGCGGTAATGAGCAGTTCTTC. The entire variable domain, with the rest obtained from reference TRBV30 and TRBJ2-1, is as follows: SQTIHQWPATLVQPVGSPLSLECTVEGTSNPNLYWYRQAAGRGLQLLFYSVGIGQISSEVPQNLSASRPQDRQFILSSKKLLLSDSGFYLCAWSVSGNEQFFGPGTRLTVL.

This clonotype was counted many times. This chain joins TRBV7-9 and TRBJ1-2; perhaps TRBD1 as D (5 bases). This CDR3 region has 15 residues. CDR1 is SEHNR, CDR2 FQNEAQ, per germline (reference sequence). V lost 5 bases and J lost 9, with 22 bases in between. CDR3 amino acids: CASSQLQLAGLSYTF. CDR3 DNA: TGTGCCAGCAGCCAACTTCAGCTGGCAGGGCTGAGCTACACCTTC.

The chain recombines TRBV20-1 with TRBJ2-1, with D possibly matching TRBD1 (8 bases). With the DNA end fitting TRBJ2-7 better, the J assignment may be wrong. This CDR3 has 14 amino acids. Germline assignment: CDR1 DFQATT and CDR2 SNEGSKA (reference sequence). The CDR3 is CSATQGGSYNEQYF. Here the CDR3 DNA reads TGCAGTGCCACACAGGGGGGGTCCTACAATGAGCAGTACTTC.

This clonotype was counted ten times or more. This rearrangement joins TRBV5-5 to TRBJ1-4, with D unresolved. The V gene lost 5 bases and the J gene lost 7 bases, with 6 bases spanning the gap. The CDR3 covers 11 residues. The germline V gene encodes CDR1 SGHKS and CDR2 YYEKEE (reference sequence). CDR3 residues: CASSYTEKLFF. The CDR3 DNA sequence: TGTGCCAGCAGTTATACTGAAAAACTGTTTTTT.

This clonotype was seen at least ten times. The chain uses TRBV19 and TRBJ2-3, with D tentatively TRBD1 (7 bases). The V end lost 5 bases, the J end lost 1 base, and 13 bases lay between the germline ends. The germline CDR1 and CDR2 sequences are LNHDA and SQIVND (reference sequence). This CDR3 spans 15 amino acids. CDR3 sequence: CASSRGQGGTDTQYF. CDR3 DNA: TGTGCCAGTAGTCGGGGGCAGGGGGGCACAGATACGCAGTATTTT.

This rearrangement joins TRBV11-2 to TRBJ2-5, with a tentative D call TRBD2 (7 bases). The V end lost 4 bases, the J end lost 5 bases, and 11 bases lay between the germline ends. CDR1 and CDR2 from the germline V gene are SGHAT and FQNNGV. This CDR3 is 13 amino acids long. The CDR3 here is CASSWGGRETQYF. CDR3 coding DNA: TGTGCCAGCAGCTGGGGGGGCCGGGAGACCCAGTACTTC.

The V and J genes are TRBV5-4 and TRBJ1-2; D might be TRBD1 (6 bases). Germline CDR1 reads SGHNT; CDR2 reads YYREEE (reference sequence). The CDR3 extends over 13 amino acids. V was shortened by 4 bases and J by 4 bases, with 11 bases between the two germline ends. DNA for the CDR3: TGTGCCAGCAGCCGCGGACAGATCTATGGCTACACCTTC. It yields the protein CASSRGQIYGYTF.

This clonotype was found many times. The chain employs TRBV18 and TRBJ2-7; D not certain. With 3 bases removed from V and 2 bases from J, the gap between germline ends came to 8 bases. The CDR3 is 13 residues long. Germline loops: CDR1 KGHSH, CDR2 LQKENI. Written as DNA, the CDR3 is TGTGCCAGCTCACCGGCCAGCGCCTACGAGCAGTACTTC. Protein product: CASSPASAYEQYF.

The genes are TRBV5-1 and TRBJ1-5, with D maybe TRBD1 (6 bases). Germline-derived CDR1 and CDR2 are SGHRS and YFSETQ. Trimming shortened V by 0 bases and J by 3 bases, and 10 bases separated the two germline ends. There are 15 residues in the CDR3. CDR3 DNA sequence: TGCGCCAGCAGCTTGGCCGGACAGCTCAATCAGCCCCAGCATTTT. Translated: CASSLAGQLNQPQHF.